This TCR beta chain came from a study of blood T cell repertoires in COVID-19 (dated by TCRdb to 2020 to 2022). With regard to the full study: Samples from collaborators originated in the United States, Italy and Spain and spanned both the acute and convalescent phases of COVID-19. A freely available public database, intended as a resource for researchers studying the immune response to SARS-CoV-2, is where the repertoires were released. The prospective study material was composed of cDNA or gDNA derived from T cells, B-cell-depleted T cells, or PBMCs. Sample metadata almost always included a de-identified subject ID, COVID-19 status, age in years and sex. The samples were drawn from the first 160 participants of the ongoing ImmuneRACE study and from 950 to 1,500 subjects provided by 6 global collaborators. Subjects who had been exposed to COVID-19, were actively infected with it, or had recovered from it provided the deeply sampled blood TCRbeta repertoires that made up the dataset. Where available, HLA class I and class II types were obtained from metadata supplied by the sample provider rather than from assay-based typing.

Notes on this clone: Its specific antigen is unknown. Per-base quality was not reported, and no clone a single base away is much larger than it.

From its cysteine to its phenylalanine, the CDR3 spans 15 amino acids. CDR3 DNA only is kept here, 45 bases in frame from base 1. Deletion took 2 bases off V and 4 bases off J, with a span of 12 bases between the germline ends. Taken from the germline V gene, the CDR1 and CDR2 loops are MNHEY and SVGEGT. Results the study describes overall, beyond this receptor: The quantity of clinical and demographic metadata differed by source and by participant and was supplied without curation.

The immunoSEQ Assay, a bias-controlled multiplex PCR, was used to amplify TCRbeta CDR3 regions from genomic DNA. As for the original processing: Within the assay, amplification of reference gene primers was used to estimate how many nucleated cells each sample contained. To quantify the absolute abundance of each unique TCRbeta CDR3 rearrangement, sequence reads were collapsed and filtered. For each sample, productive Simpson clonality was calculated as the square root of Simpson's diversity index across productive rearrangements. As stored in TCRdb, this immuneACCESS dataset retains in-frame rearrangements with V and J assigned. A fraction of the clones does not appear; measured against another copy, unresolved V genes explain less than half of the discrepancy, and the remainder lacks a known reason. V, J and clone size were drawn from that table, and D and trimming were deduced from the DNA. The sample table holds about 180,000 clones, of which roughly four fifths were seen once. The leading ten clones occupy around 6.8% of the sample.

Collaborating institutions collected whole blood in K2EDTA tubes following their own protocols. Collaborator samples were shipped for TCRbeta analysis as frozen whole blood, isolated PBMCs, or DNA extracted from either sample type. The sequence is built from TRBV6-2 or TRBV6-3 and TRBJ1-3; no D gene call is confident. Specimen: peripheral blood. This TCR was sampled from a human donor in a cohort sampled during active COVID-19. The CDR3 region has the sequence CASSYTIYGGNTIYF. Here is the DNA: TGTGCCAGCAGTTACACCATCTACGGGGGAAACACCATATATTTT.